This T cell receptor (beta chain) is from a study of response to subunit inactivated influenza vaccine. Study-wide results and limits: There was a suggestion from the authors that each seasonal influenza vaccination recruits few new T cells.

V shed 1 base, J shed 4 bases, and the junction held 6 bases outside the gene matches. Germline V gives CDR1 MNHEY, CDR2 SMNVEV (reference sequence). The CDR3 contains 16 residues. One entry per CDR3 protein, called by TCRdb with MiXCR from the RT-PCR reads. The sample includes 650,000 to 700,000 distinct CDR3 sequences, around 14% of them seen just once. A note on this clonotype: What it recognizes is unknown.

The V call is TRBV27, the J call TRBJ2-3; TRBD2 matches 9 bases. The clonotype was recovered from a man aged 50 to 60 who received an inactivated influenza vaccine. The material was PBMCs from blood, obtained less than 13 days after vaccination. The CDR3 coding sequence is TGTGCCAGCAGTTTATGGCGCGGGAGGGGGTCAGATACGCAGTATTTT. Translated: CASSLWRGRGSDTQYF.